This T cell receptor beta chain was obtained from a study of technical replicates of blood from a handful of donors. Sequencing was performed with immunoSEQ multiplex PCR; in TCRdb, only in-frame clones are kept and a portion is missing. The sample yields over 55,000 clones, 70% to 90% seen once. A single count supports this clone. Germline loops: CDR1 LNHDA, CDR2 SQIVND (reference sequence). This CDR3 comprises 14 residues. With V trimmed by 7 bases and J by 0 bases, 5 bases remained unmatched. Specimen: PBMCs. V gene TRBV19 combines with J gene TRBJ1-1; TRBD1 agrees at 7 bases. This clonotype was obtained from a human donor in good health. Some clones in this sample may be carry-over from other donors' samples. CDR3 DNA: TGTGCCAGTACCAGGACAGGTCTGAACACTGAAGCTTTCTTT. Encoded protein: CASTRTGLNTEAFF.